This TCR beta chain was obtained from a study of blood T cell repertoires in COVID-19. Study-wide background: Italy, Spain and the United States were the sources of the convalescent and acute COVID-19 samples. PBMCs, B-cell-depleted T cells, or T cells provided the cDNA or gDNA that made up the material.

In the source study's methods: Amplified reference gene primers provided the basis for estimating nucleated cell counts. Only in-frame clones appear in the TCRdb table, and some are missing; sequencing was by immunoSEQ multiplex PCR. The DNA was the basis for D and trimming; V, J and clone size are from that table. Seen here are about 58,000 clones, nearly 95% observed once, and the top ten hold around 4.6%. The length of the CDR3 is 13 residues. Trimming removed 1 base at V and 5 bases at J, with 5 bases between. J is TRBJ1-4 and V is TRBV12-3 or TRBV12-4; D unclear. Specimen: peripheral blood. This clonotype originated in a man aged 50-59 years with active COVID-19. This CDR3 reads CASSLGGNEKLFF. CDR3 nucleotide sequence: TGTGCCAGCAGTTTAGGAGGGAATGAAAAACTGTTTTTT.